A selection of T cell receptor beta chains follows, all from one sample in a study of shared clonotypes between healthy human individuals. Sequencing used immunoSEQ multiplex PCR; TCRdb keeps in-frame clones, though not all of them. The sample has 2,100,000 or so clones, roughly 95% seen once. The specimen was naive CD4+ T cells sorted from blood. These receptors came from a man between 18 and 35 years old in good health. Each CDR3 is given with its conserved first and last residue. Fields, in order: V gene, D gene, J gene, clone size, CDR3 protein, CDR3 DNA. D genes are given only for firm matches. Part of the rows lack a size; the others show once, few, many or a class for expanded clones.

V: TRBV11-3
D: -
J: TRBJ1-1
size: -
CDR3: CASSLADGNTEAFF
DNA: TGTGCCAGCAGCCTTGCGGACGGGAACACTGAAGCTTTCTTT

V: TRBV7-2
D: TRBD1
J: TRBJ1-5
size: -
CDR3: CASSARTGFGSNQPQHF
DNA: TGTGCCAGCAGCGCGCGGACAGGCTTCGGGAGCAATCAGCCCCAGCATTTT

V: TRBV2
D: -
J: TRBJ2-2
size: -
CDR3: CASSAGYTGELFF
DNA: TGTGCCAGCAGTGCAGGGTACACCGGGGAGCTGTTTTTT

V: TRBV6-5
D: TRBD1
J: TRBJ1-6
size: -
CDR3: CASSTGQGSSPLHF
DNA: TGTGCCAGCAGTACGGGACAGGGATCGTCACCCCTCCACTTT

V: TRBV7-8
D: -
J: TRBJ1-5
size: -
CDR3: CASSPQGTQPQHF
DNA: TGTGCCAGCAGCCCTCAGGGAACCCAGCCCCAGCATTTT

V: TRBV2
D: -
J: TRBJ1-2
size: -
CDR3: CASTFRKDGYTF
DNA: TGTGCCAGCACTTTCCGCAAGGATGGCTACACCTTC

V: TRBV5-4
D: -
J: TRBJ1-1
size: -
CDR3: CASSLSGVRTEAFF
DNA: TGTGCCAGCAGCTTGTCCGGGGTTCGAACTGAAGCTTTCTTT

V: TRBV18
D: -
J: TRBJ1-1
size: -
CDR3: CASSPRNTANTEAFF
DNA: TGTGCCAGCTCACCACGGAACACGGCCAACACTGAAGCTTTCTTT

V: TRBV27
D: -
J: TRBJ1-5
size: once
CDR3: CASSLYREQPQHF
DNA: TGTGCCAGCAGTCTGTACAGGGAACAGCCCCAGCATTTT

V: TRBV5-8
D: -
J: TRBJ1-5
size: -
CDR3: CASSGYRDSNQPQHF
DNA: TGTGCCAGCAGCGGGTACAGGGATAGCAATCAGCCCCAGCATTTT

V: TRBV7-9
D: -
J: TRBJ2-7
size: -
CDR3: CASAGRKTYEQYF
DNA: TGTGCCAGCGCGGGGCGGAAAACCTACGAGCAGTACTTC

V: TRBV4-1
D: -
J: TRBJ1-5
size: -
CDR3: CASSQEGHLDSNQPQHF
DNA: TGCGCCAGCAGCCAAGAGGGACACCTAGATAGCAATCAGCCCCAGCATTTT

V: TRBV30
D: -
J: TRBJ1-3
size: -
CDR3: CAWSVVHRISGNTIYF
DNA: TGTGCCTGGAGTGTAGTTCACCGAATCTCTGGAAACACCATATATTTT

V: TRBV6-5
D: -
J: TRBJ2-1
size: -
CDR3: CASTRGLEQFF
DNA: TGTGCCAGCACCCGGGGCCTAGAGCAGTTCTTC

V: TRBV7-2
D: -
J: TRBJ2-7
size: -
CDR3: CASTHKTRTLYEQYF
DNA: TGTGCCAGCACCCATAAAACCAGGACCCTTTACGAGCAGTACTTC

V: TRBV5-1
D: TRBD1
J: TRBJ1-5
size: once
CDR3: CASSWMTGPRLLSNQPQHF
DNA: TGCGCCAGCAGCTGGATGACAGGGCCTCGACTTCTTAGCAATCAGCCCCAGCATTTT

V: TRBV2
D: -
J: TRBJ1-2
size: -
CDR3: CASSVRGAANYGYTF
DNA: TGTGCCAGCAGTGTTAGGGGGGCGGCTAACTATGGCTACACCTTC

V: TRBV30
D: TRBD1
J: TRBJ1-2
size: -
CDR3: CAWSRTGGEYTF
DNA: TGTGCCTGGAGTCGGACAGGAGGGGAGTACACCTTC

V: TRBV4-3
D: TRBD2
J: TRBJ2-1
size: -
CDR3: CASSQLLANEQFF
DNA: TGCGCCAGCAGCCAACTACTAGCGAATGAGCAGTTCTTC

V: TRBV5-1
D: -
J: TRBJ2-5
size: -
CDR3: CASSLISQGRSVATQYF
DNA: TGCGCCAGCAGTCTGATATCACAGGGCAGAAGTGTTGCGACCCAGTACTTC

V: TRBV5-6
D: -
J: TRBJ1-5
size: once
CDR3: CASSLRNTGRSNQPQHF
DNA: TGTGCCAGCAGCTTACGAAATACGGGTCGAAGCAATCAGCCCCAGCATTTT

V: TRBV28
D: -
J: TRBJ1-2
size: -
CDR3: CASSFRYWGRENYGYTF
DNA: TGTGCCAGCAGTTTCCGTTATTGGGGCAGGGAAAACTATGGCTACACCTTC

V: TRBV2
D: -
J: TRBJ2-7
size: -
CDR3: CASRIGGDYEQYF
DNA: TGTGCCAGCAGGATCGGAGGGGACTACGAGCAGTACTTC

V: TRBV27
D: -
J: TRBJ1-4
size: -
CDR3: CASSQRPAGGEKLFF
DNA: TGTGCCAGCAGTCAAAGACCGGCAGGAGGTGAAAAACTGTTTTTT

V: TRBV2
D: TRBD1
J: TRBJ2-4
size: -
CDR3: CASRGDRSLAKNIQYF
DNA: TGTGCCAGCAGAGGGGACAGAAGCCTAGCCAAAAACATTCAGTACTTC

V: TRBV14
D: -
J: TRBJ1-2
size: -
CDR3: CASSQLAGGYTF
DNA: TGTGCCAGCAGCCAGCTAGCAGGAGGCTACACCTTC

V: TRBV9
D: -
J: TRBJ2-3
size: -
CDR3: CASSVRADTTDTQYF
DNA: TGTGCCAGCAGCGTAAGGGCGGATACCACAGATACGCAGTATTTT

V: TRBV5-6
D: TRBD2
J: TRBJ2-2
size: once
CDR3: CASSPRGLAGHTGELFF
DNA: TGTGCCAGCAGCCCAAGGGGTTTAGCGGGCCACACCGGGGAGCTGTTTTTT

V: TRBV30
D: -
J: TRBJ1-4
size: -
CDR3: CAWSVLGEKLFF
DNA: TGTGCCTGGAGTGTACTAGGCGAAAAACTGTTTTTT

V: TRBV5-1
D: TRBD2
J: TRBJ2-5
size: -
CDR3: CASSPQVAGSQETQYF
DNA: TGCGCCAGCAGCCCCCAGGTAGCGGGATCTCAAGAGACCCAGTACTTC

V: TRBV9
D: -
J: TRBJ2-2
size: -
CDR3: CASSDQGVGGELFF
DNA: TGTGCCAGCAGCGATCAGGGAGTCGGGGGGGAGCTGTTTTTT

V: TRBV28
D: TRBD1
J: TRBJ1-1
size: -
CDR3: CASSPRTGGYTEAFF
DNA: TGTGCCAGCAGTCCACGGACAGGGGGGTACACTGAAGCTTTCTTT

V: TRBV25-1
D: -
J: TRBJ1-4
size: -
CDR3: CASSETGTWEKLFF
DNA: TGTGCCAGCAGCGAAACCGGGACATGGGAAAAACTGTTTTTT

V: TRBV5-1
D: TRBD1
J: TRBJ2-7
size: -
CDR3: CAIDRAMYEQYF
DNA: TGCGCCATAGACAGGGCAATGTACGAGCAGTACTTC

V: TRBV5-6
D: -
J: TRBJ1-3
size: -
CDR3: CASSYDRSGNTIYF
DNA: TGTGCCAGCAGCTACGACAGGTCTGGAAACACCATATATTTT

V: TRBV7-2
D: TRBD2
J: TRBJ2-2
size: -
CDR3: CASSLGGLAGPTGELFF
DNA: TGTGCCAGCAGCTTAGGGGGCCTAGCGGGGCCCACCGGGGAGCTGTTTTTT

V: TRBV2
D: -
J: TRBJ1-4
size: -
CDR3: CASSGSPDRGPKKLFF
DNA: TGTGCCAGCAGTGGGAGTCCGGACAGAGGGCCTAAAAAACTGTTTTTT

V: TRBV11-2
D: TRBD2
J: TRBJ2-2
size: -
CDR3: CASSLSGTMNTGELFF
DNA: TGTGCCAGCAGCCTATCCGGGACTATGAACACCGGGGAGCTGTTTTTT

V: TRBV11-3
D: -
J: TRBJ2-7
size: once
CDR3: CASSFGREAEQYF
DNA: TGTGCCAGCAGCTTTGGCAGGGAGGCCGAGCAGTACTTC

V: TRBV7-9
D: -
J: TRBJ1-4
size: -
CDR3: CASRGDWLGEVVTNEKLFF
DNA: TGTGCCAGCAGGGGTGATTGGTTGGGGGAGGTAGTTACTAATGAAAAACTGTTTTTT